A selection of T cell receptor beta chains follows, all from one sample in a study of T cell responses to AZD1222 COVID-19 vaccine. Some clones are missing from TCRdb's copy, which holds only in-frame ones; the method was immunoSEQ multiplex PCR. The sample yields approximately 74,000 clones, roughly 90% seen once. The sample consisted of peripheral blood, taken on day 0 of AZD1222 vaccination. The receptor source for this set is an adult in good health. The CDR3 runs from the conserved cysteine through the conserved F or W. The order of the fields is J gene, clone size, D gene, V gene, CDR3 protein, CDR3 DNA. The D gene is left open where the match is weak. The size of a clone is reported for some rows only, either as once, few or many, or as a class for expanded clones.

TRBJ2-6 | NA | NA | TRBV9 | CASSVGDRAGANVLTF | TGTGCCAGCAGCGTAGGAGACAGAGCTGGGGCCAACGTCCTGACTTTC
TRBJ2-7 | NA | NA | TRBV30 | CAWSVPGTDEQYF | TGTGCCTGGAGTGTACCCGGGACGGACGAGCAGTACTTC
TRBJ2-1 | once | TRBD2 | TRBV18 | CASSPGRERASYNEQFF | TGTGCCAGCTCACCGGGGCGGGAGAGGGCCTCCTACAATGAGCAGTTCTTC
TRBJ2-5 | NA | TRBD1 | TRBV10-3 | CASRGRLGETQYF | TGTGCCAGCAGGGGGCGCCTGGGAGAGACCCAGTACTTC
TRBJ1-5 | NA | NA | TRBV30 | CAWKLEGNQPQHF | TGTGCCTGGAAGCTAGAGGGCAATCAGCCCCAGCATTTT
TRBJ2-7 | NA | NA | TRBV27 | CASSLGAPAYEQYF | TGTGCCAGCAGTTTAGGGGCTCCCGCCTACGAGCAGTACTTC
TRBJ2-7 | NA | NA | TRBV30 | CAWSVERKGYEQYF | TGTGCCTGGAGTGTAGAGAGAAAAGGCTACGAGCAGTACTTC
TRBJ1-5 | NA | NA | TRBV5-4 | CASSSGGGSNQPQHF | TGTGCCAGCAGCTCTGGGGGGGGCAGCAATCAGCCCCAGCATTTT
TRBJ1-4 | once | NA | TRBV7-2 | CASSKLRGTNEKLFF | TGTGCCAGCAGCAAGCTGAGGGGAACTAATGAAAAACTGTTTTTT
TRBJ2-4 | NA | TRBD1 | TRBV27 | CASRSRTGAKNIQYF | TGTGCCAGCAGAAGTAGGACAGGGGCCAAAAACATTCAGTACTTC
TRBJ2-5 | NA | NA | TRBV11-3 | CASSLTGRETQYF | TGTGCCAGCAGCTTAACAGGGCGAGAGACCCAGTACTTC
TRBJ2-5 | NA | TRBD2 | TRBV7-9 | CASSAPGRLAGGETQYF | TGTGCCAGCAGCGCCCCGGGTAGGCTAGCGGGAGGAGAGACCCAGTACTTC
TRBJ2-7 | NA | TRBD1 | TRBV5-8 | CASSFSGDRADEQYF | TGTGCCAGCAGCTTTTCCGGCGACAGGGCAGACGAGCAGTACTTC
TRBJ2-7 | NA | NA | TRBV5-1 | CASSTQGGEQYF | TGCGCCAGCAGCACACAGGGCGGGGAGCAGTACTTC
TRBJ2-1 | NA | NA | TRBV15 | CATSRDLSGYNEQFF | TGTGCCACCAGCAGAGATCTATCCGGGTACAATGAGCAGTTCTTC
TRBJ1-4 | few | TRBD1 | TRBV10-3 | CAIRAGTARSNEKLFF | TGTGCCATCAGGGCCGGGACAGCAAGATCTAATGAAAAACTGTTTTTT
TRBJ2-2 | once | NA | TRBV9 | CASSVVTGPATGELFF | TGTGCCAGCAGCGTAGTTACAGGGCCTGCCACCGGGGAGCTGTTTTTT
TRBJ2-3 | NA | TRBD2 | TRBV5-1 | CASSLAGTSTDTQYF | TGCGCCAGCAGTCTAGCGGGAACTAGCACAGATACGCAGTATTTT
TRBJ2-1 | NA | TRBD2 | TRBV7-3 | CASSFSGGINEQFF | TGTGCCAGCAGCTTTAGCGGGGGGATCAATGAGCAGTTCTTC
TRBJ1-1 | NA | NA | TRBV28 | CASSFAENTEAFF | TGTGCCAGCAGTTTCGCAGAGAACACTGAAGCTTTCTTT
TRBJ1-6 | NA | NA | TRBV7-9 | CASSLAFGYNSPLHF | TGTGCCAGCAGCTTAGCGTTTGGCTATAATTCACCCCTCCACTTT
TRBJ2-3 | NA | TRBD2 | TRBV28 | CASSVTRGGTDTQYF | TGTGCCAGCAGTGTCACGCGGGGGGGCACAGATACGCAGTATTTT
TRBJ2-3 | NA | NA | TRBV12-3/TRBV12-4 | CASSLDTQYF | TGTGCCAGCAGTCTAGATACGCAGTATTTT
TRBJ2-2 | NA | NA | TRBV28 | CASSLPQGPGELFF | TGTGCCAGCAGTTTACCTCAGGGGCCCGGGGAGCTGTTTTTT
TRBJ2-2 | once | NA | TRBV5-8 | CASQGPASGGELFF | TGTGCCAGCCAAGGACCGGCTTCAGGGGGGGAGCTGTTTTTT
TRBJ1-2 | NA | TRBD1 | TRBV7-9 | CASSVTGEANYGYTF | TGTGCCAGCAGCGTCACAGGGGAAGCTAACTATGGCTACACCTTC
TRBJ2-1 | NA | TRBD1 | TRBV7-3 | CASSPQWTGEEQFF | TGTGCCAGCAGCCCCCAGTGGACAGGGGAAGAGCAGTTCTTC
TRBJ2-5 | NA | TRBD1 | TRBV7-9 | CASSPRQGVSETQYF | TGTGCCAGCAGCCCGCGACAGGGTGTATCAGAGACCCAGTACTTC
TRBJ2-3 | NA | NA | TRBV6-2/TRBV6-3 | CASSYSGRSTDTQYF | TGTGCCAGCAGTTACTCGGGCAGGAGCACAGATACGCAGTATTTT
TRBJ2-1 | NA | NA | TRBV6-2/TRBV6-3 | CASSYTPSRPRDEQFF | TGTGCCAGCAGTTATACGCCCTCACGTCCACGGGATGAGCAGTTCTTC
TRBJ2-3 | NA | NA | TRBV5-1 | CASSLGRASARTDTQYF | TGCGCCAGCAGCTTGGGCCGGGCTAGCGCCCGGACAGATACGCAGTATTTT
TRBJ1-2 | few | TRBD1 | TRBV6-4 | CASSDSPRQGNYGYTF | TGTGCCAGCAGTGACTCTCCGAGACAGGGTAACTATGGCTACACCTTC
TRBJ2-3 | NA | TRBD2 | TRBV5-1 | CASRRDREAGDTQYF | TGCGCCAGCAGGAGAGACCGGGAGGCAGGAGATACGCAGTATTTT
TRBJ1-5 | NA | NA | TRBV19 | CASTRARGANQPQHF | TGTGCCAGCACCCGTGCCCGGGGGGCCAATCAGCCCCAGCATTTT
TRBJ2-5 | NA | TRBD1 | TRBV19 | CASSRATGAYQETQYF | TGTGCCAGTAGTAGAGCGACAGGGGCTTACCAAGAGACCCAGTACTTC
TRBJ1-1 | NA | TRBD1 | TRBV7-6 | CASSSTGANTEAFF | TGTGCCAGCAGCTCGACAGGGGCTAACACTGAAGCTTTCTTT
TRBJ2-5 | NA | NA | TRBV28 | CASRRERGEGSQETQYF | TGTGCCAGCAGACGGGAAAGGGGGGAGGGGAGCCAAGAGACCCAGTACTTC
TRBJ2-1 | NA | NA | TRBV11-2 | CASSLDTGPYNEQFF | TGTGCCAGCAGCTTAGATACGGGGCCCTACAATGAGCAGTTCTTC
TRBJ2-7 | NA | NA | TRBV15 | CATSSPPGYEQYF | TGTGCCACCAGCAGCCCCCCGGGATACGAGCAGTACTTC
TRBJ1-2 | NA | NA | TRBV28 | CASSLGAWYGYTF | TGTGCCAGCAGTTTGGGCGCTTGGTATGGCTACACCTTC
TRBJ1-1 | NA | NA | TRBV27 | CASSLRTAGFDTEAFF | TGTGCCAGCAGTTTACGGACAGCCGGGTTTGACACTGAAGCTTTCTTT
TRBJ2-1 | NA | TRBD2 | TRBV10-3 | CAIRSEAGGPGEQFF | TGTGCCATCAGATCCGAGGCGGGAGGGCCTGGTGAGCAGTTCTTC